A selection of T cell receptor beta chains follows, all from one sample in a study of persistence of HIV-infected CD4 T cells. The table came from immunoSEQ multiplex PCR; TCRdb's copy has only in-frame clones and leaves some out. The sample yields over 60,000 clones, about 77% seen once. Their antigens remain unidentified. Sequences were derived from CD4+ T cells sorted from PBMCs after approximately 19-hour stimulation, sampled from a patient who received antiretroviral therapy. The origin of the receptors is an adult man with HIV who was CMV-seropositive. The CDR3 runs from the conserved cysteine through the conserved F or W. The D gene is left open where the match is weak. For some rows the clone size is stated as once, few or many, or as a class when expanded; others skip it.

CDR3nt: TGTGCCAGCAGCCGAACTGGACAGGGAACTGAAGCTTTCTTT
CDR3aa: CASSRTGQGTEAFF
j_gene: TRBJ1-1
d_gene: TRBD1
abundance: -
v_gene: TRBV3-1/TRBV3-2

CDR3nt: TGTGCCAGCAGCCAAGGCCAGATCCTTAGGGCTAATGAAAAACTGTTTTTT
CDR3aa: CASSQGQILRANEKLFF
j_gene: TRBJ1-4
d_gene: -
abundance: -
v_gene: TRBV3-1/TRBV3-2

CDR3nt: TGTGCCAGTAATAGACAGGGTGCTAACTATGGCTACACCTTC
CDR3aa: CASNRQGANYGYTF
j_gene: TRBJ1-2
d_gene: TRBD1
abundance: -
v_gene: TRBV19

CDR3nt: TGTGCCAGCTCACCACCAGGTTCGAACACCGGGGAGCTGTTTTTT
CDR3aa: CASSPPGSNTGELFF
j_gene: TRBJ2-2
d_gene: -
abundance: -
v_gene: TRBV18

CDR3nt: TGCGCCAGCAGCCAAGAGAGGAGCAGCTTCTACGAGCAGTACTTC
CDR3aa: CASSQERSSFYEQYF
j_gene: TRBJ2-7
d_gene: -
abundance: -
v_gene: TRBV4-1

CDR3nt: TGTGCCACCAGCAGAGTGCCGGATAATAGCAATCAGCCCCAGCATTTT
CDR3aa: CATSRVPDNSNQPQHF
j_gene: TRBJ1-5
d_gene: -
abundance: -
v_gene: TRBV15

CDR3nt: TGTGCCAGCAGCCGGACAGGGCTCCGGATCGCAGATACGCAGTATTTT
CDR3aa: CASSRTGLRIADTQYF
j_gene: TRBJ2-3
d_gene: TRBD1
abundance: -
v_gene: TRBV2

CDR3nt: TGTGCCAGCAGCTTGGAACCGGGGATTCGGGCGAATGGGGCCAACGTCCTGACTTTC
CDR3aa: CASSLEPGIRANGANVLTF
j_gene: TRBJ2-6
d_gene: -
abundance: -
v_gene: TRBV5-5

CDR3nt: TGCGCCAGCAGGTTGAGCGCAGCCCGTAATGAAAAACTGTTTTTT
CDR3aa: CASRLSAARNEKLFF
j_gene: TRBJ1-4
d_gene: -
abundance: once
v_gene: TRBV10-2

CDR3nt: TGTGCCAGCAGCTTTTCAAATGAAAAACTGTTTTTT
CDR3aa: CASSFSNEKLFF
j_gene: TRBJ1-4
d_gene: -
abundance: -
v_gene: TRBV5-4

CDR3nt: TGCGCCAGCAGCCAGGATCTAGCGGGGGTCACAGATACGCAGTATTTT
CDR3aa: CASSQDLAGVTDTQYF
j_gene: TRBJ2-3
d_gene: TRBD2
abundance: -
v_gene: TRBV4-1

CDR3nt: TGTGCCAGCTCAAAGGGGACAGATTCCTACAATGAGCAGTTCTTC
CDR3aa: CASSKGTDSYNEQFF
j_gene: TRBJ2-1
d_gene: TRBD1
abundance: -
v_gene: TRBV18

CDR3nt: TGTGCCAGCAGCTTGTGGGACCGCTACTCCTACGAGCAGTACTTC
CDR3aa: CASSLWDRYSYEQYF
j_gene: TRBJ2-7
d_gene: -
abundance: -
v_gene: TRBV5-6

CDR3nt: TGTGCCAGCAGCCCGCTGACGGGAAACACTGAAGCTTTCTTT
CDR3aa: CASSPLTGNTEAFF
j_gene: TRBJ1-1
d_gene: -
abundance: -
v_gene: TRBV9

CDR3nt: TGTGCCAGCAGCTCCGACTTGGGAGAGACCCAGTACTTC
CDR3aa: CASSSDLGETQYF
j_gene: TRBJ2-5
d_gene: -
abundance: once
v_gene: TRBV7-6

CDR3nt: TGCAGTGCTAATGACAGGGTGGATGAGCAGTTCTTC
CDR3aa: CSANDRVDEQFF
j_gene: TRBJ2-1
d_gene: TRBD1
abundance: -
v_gene: TRBV20-1

CDR3nt: TGTGCCAGCAGTGAAGCAAGGGTTTCGACTTCACCCCTCCACTTT
CDR3aa: CASSEARVSTSPLHF
j_gene: TRBJ1-6
d_gene: -
abundance: -
v_gene: TRBV6-1

CDR3nt: TGCGCCAGCAGCACCGGGGGGGACTCCTCTGGAAACACCATATATTTT
CDR3aa: CASSTGGDSSGNTIYF
j_gene: TRBJ1-3
d_gene: -
abundance: -
v_gene: TRBV5-1

CDR3nt: TGTGCCAGCAGTCCTACTACCCGGACTAGCGGGGGCAATGAGCAGTTCTTC
CDR3aa: CASSPTTRTSGGNEQFF
j_gene: TRBJ2-1
d_gene: TRBD2
abundance: -
v_gene: TRBV7-3

CDR3nt: TGTGCCAGCAACCAACAGGGGGCGAACACTGAAGCTTTCTTT
CDR3aa: CASNQQGANTEAFF
j_gene: TRBJ1-1
d_gene: TRBD1
abundance: -
v_gene: TRBV6-5

CDR3nt: TGTGCCACCAGCGCGAGGGCAGGGTACACCGGGGAGCTGTTTTTT
CDR3aa: CATSARAGYTGELFF
j_gene: TRBJ2-2
d_gene: -
abundance: -
v_gene: TRBV24-1

CDR3nt: TGTGCCAGCAGTGAAGTACCACCACCCACTGAAGCTTTCTTT
CDR3aa: CASSEVPPPTEAFF
j_gene: TRBJ1-1
d_gene: -
abundance: few
v_gene: TRBV6-1

CDR3nt: TGCGCCAGCAGGAAGGGGGCGGGCATGATGAACACTGAAGCTTTCTTT
CDR3aa: CASRKGAGMMNTEAFF
j_gene: TRBJ1-1
d_gene: TRBD1
abundance: -
v_gene: TRBV4-1

CDR3nt: TGCGCCAGCAGCTTGGAGCCGGGCCCTAGCACAGATACGCAGTATTTT
CDR3aa: CASSLEPGPSTDTQYF
j_gene: TRBJ2-3
d_gene: -
abundance: -
v_gene: TRBV5-1

CDR3nt: TGTGCCAGCAGCGTAGAAGGGGTAGATACGCAGTATTTT
CDR3aa: CASSVEGVDTQYF
j_gene: TRBJ2-3
d_gene: -
abundance: -
v_gene: TRBV9

CDR3nt: TGTGCCAGCAGTTACGTACGACCTGAAAGATCCTACGAGCAGTACTTC
CDR3aa: CASSYVRPERSYEQYF
j_gene: TRBJ2-7
d_gene: -
abundance: -
v_gene: TRBV6-6

CDR3nt: TGCGCCAGCAGGAAGGGAACGGGGTCCAATGAGCAGTTCTTC
CDR3aa: CASRKGTGSNEQFF
j_gene: TRBJ2-1
d_gene: -
abundance: -
v_gene: TRBV5-1

CDR3nt: TGTGCCAGCAGTTCAAGGGACACCATATATTTT
CDR3aa: CASSSRDTIYF
j_gene: TRBJ1-3
d_gene: -
abundance: few
v_gene: TRBV12-3/TRBV12-4

CDR3nt: TGTGCCAGCAGTTACTCCAGGGGCAATCAGCCCCAGCATTTT
CDR3aa: CASSYSRGNQPQHF
j_gene: TRBJ1-5
d_gene: -
abundance: -
v_gene: TRBV6-5

CDR3nt: TGTGCCAGCAGCTCCGGACAGGGAGAGAATCAGCCCCAGCATTTT
CDR3aa: CASSSGQGENQPQHF
j_gene: TRBJ1-5
d_gene: TRBD1
abundance: -
v_gene: TRBV28

CDR3nt: TGTGCCGGACAGGGCTCTAGTTTGGGCTACACCTTC
CDR3aa: CAGQGSSLGYTF
j_gene: TRBJ1-2
d_gene: TRBD1
abundance: -
v_gene: TRBV6-5

CDR3nt: TGTGCCAGCAGCTCGCCGGGGACAGGGAGCCGCGTATATTTT
CDR3aa: CASSSPGTGSRVYF
j_gene: TRBJ1-3
d_gene: TRBD1
abundance: -
v_gene: TRBV5-4

CDR3nt: TGTGCCAGCAGCGTAGAAGACAGGCAAGGGTACGAGCAGTACTTC
CDR3aa: CASSVEDRQGYEQYF
j_gene: TRBJ2-7
d_gene: -
abundance: -
v_gene: TRBV9

CDR3nt: TGTGCCAGCAGCTTCTCCGGCCGTGGCTACACCTTC
CDR3aa: CASSFSGRGYTF
j_gene: TRBJ1-2
d_gene: -
abundance: -
v_gene: TRBV11-3

CDR3nt: TGTGCCAGCAGTTTATTGGGGTTGGGCAGGGGTAACACCGGGGAGCTGTTTTTT
CDR3aa: CASSLLGLGRGNTGELFF
j_gene: TRBJ2-2
d_gene: -
abundance: -
v_gene: TRBV27

CDR3nt: TGTGCCAGCAGCCCTCCGGTCAGGGGGACTGAAGCTTTCTTT
CDR3aa: CASSPPVRGTEAFF
j_gene: TRBJ1-1
d_gene: TRBD1
abundance: -
v_gene: TRBV7-8

CDR3nt: TGCGCCAGCAGTTTCCAGCCGGGACAGGGGACCGAGCAGTACTTC
CDR3aa: CASSFQPGQGTEQYF
j_gene: TRBJ2-7
d_gene: TRBD1
abundance: -
v_gene: TRBV5-1

CDR3nt: TGTGCCAGCTCACCACTAAGGACTGAAGCTTTCTTT
CDR3aa: CASSPLRTEAFF
j_gene: TRBJ1-1
d_gene: -
abundance: -
v_gene: TRBV18

CDR3nt: TGTGCCAGCAGGTCTCCGGGACAGGGGGCCAGGGGCAATCAGCCCCAGCATTTT
CDR3aa: CASRSPGQGARGNQPQHF
j_gene: TRBJ1-5
d_gene: TRBD1
abundance: -
v_gene: TRBV5-5

CDR3nt: TGTGCCAGCTCACCTCAAGGGGGGGCGAAGAATCAGCCCCAGCATTTT
CDR3aa: CASSPQGGAKNQPQHF
j_gene: TRBJ1-5
d_gene: -
abundance: -
v_gene: TRBV18

CDR3nt: TGTGCCAGCAGTCAGATAGCAGGGGGGAATCAGCCCCAGCATTTT
CDR3aa: CASSQIAGGNQPQHF
j_gene: TRBJ1-5
d_gene: TRBD1
abundance: medium-sized
v_gene: TRBV6-5

CDR3nt: TGTGCTAGTGGCAAAACGCAAGGACTAGCACAGACAGATACGCAGTATTTT
CDR3aa: CASGKTQGLAQTDTQYF
j_gene: TRBJ2-3
d_gene: TRBD2
abundance: -
v_gene: TRBV12-5

CDR3nt: TGTGCCAGCAGCTTAGTAGCTACAAAAGAGCCATATTCACCCCTCCACTTT
CDR3aa: CASSLVATKEPYSPLHF
j_gene: TRBJ1-6
d_gene: -
abundance: -
v_gene: TRBV7-9

CDR3nt: TGTGCCAGCAGAAACAGGGTTCAGCCCCAGCATTTT
CDR3aa: CASRNRVQPQHF
j_gene: TRBJ1-5
d_gene: -
abundance: -
v_gene: TRBV2

CDR3nt: TGTGCCAGCTCCCCCCAGGGCCTTTCTGGCCACGAGCAGTACTTC
CDR3aa: CASSPQGLSGHEQYF
j_gene: TRBJ2-7
d_gene: -
abundance: once
v_gene: TRBV18

CDR3nt: TGTGCCAGCTCACCACAAACGGCTAACTATGGCTACACCTTC
CDR3aa: CASSPQTANYGYTF
j_gene: TRBJ1-2
d_gene: -
abundance: -
v_gene: TRBV18

CDR3nt: TGTGCCAGCAGCTTTGGACGTAACAATGAGCAGTTCTTC
CDR3aa: CASSFGRNNEQFF
j_gene: TRBJ2-1
d_gene: -
abundance: -
v_gene: TRBV7-3